The source of this T cell receptor beta chain is a study of regulatory T cells in long-lasting Graves disease. Time point meaning: persistent/refractory GD, antithyroid drugs over 5 years with positive TRAb. PBMCs provided the RNA from which the TCR library was made. Libraries of TCR beta came from iRepertoire HTBI primers plus Arm-PCR of CDR3 regions. TCRdb reprocessed the multiplex PCR reads with MiXCR, giving one entry per CDR3 protein. The data contain approximately 400,000 distinct CDR3 sequences, 23% of them seen just once; the ten biggest clones take up roughly a quarter. This receptor was obtained from a female donor with Graves disease. Sequencing was performed on peripheral blood mononuclear cells (PBMCs), taken when the disease was refractory, from a patient treated with antithyroid drugs.

In nucleotides, the CDR3 is TGTGCCAGCTCGGGCGGGACAGGGTCGGGGGATAGCAATCAGCCCCAGCATTTT. Translation gives CASSGGTGSGDSNQPQHF. The chain is built from TRBV18 and TRBJ1-5, with TRBD1 matching over 9 bases. CDR3 size: 18 residues. Germline-derived CDR1 and CDR2 are KGHSH and LQKENI. V lost 6 bases and J lost 0; bases outside the gene matches: 12.